The 23 T cell receptor beta chains below all came from one sample that was sequenced in a study of blood T cell repertoires in COVID-19. The repertoire was sequenced with immunoSEQ multiplex PCR; TCRdb's copy has only in-frame clones and lacks some. This table holds roughly 480,000 clones, roughly 89% found once. The sequencing sample was made of peripheral blood. The receptor source for this set is a man aged 18-30 years with COVID-19, enrolled during active disease.

The gene calls are TRBV2 and TRBJ2-1; TRBD2 is a possible D gene (6 bases). The germline CDR1 and CDR2 sequences are SNHLY and FYNNEI. Trimming took 7 bases from V and 4 from J, leaving 11 bases between them. The length of the CDR3 is 13 residues. The CDR3 reads CASTAGPYNEQFF. The CDR3 DNA reads as TGTGCCAGCACGGCGGGGCCGTACAATGAGCAGTTCTTC. Full variable domain (outside the CDR3, taken from reference TRBV2 and TRBJ2-1): EPEVTQTPSHQVTQMGQEVILRCVPISNHLYFYWYRQILGQKVEFLVSFYNNEISEKSEIFDDQFSVERPDGSNFTLKIRSTKLEDSAMYFCASTAGPYNEQFFGPGTRLTVL.

The genes are TRBV6-1 and TRBJ1-1; TRBD1 aligns across 7 bases. This CDR3 has 16 residues. The ends lost 4 bases at V and 1 base at J; junction bases unmatched: 9. CDR1 MNHNS and CDR2 SASEGT come from the germline V gene. DNA of the CDR3: TGTGCCAGCAGTGTCGAGTGGGACAGTCAGAACACTGAAGCTTTCTTT. It translates to CASSVEWDSQNTEAFF.

The chain uses TRBV19 and TRBJ1-5, with 12 nucleotides matching TRBD1. Trimming removed 6 bases from V and 4 bases from J; junction bases left unmatched: 10. Germline V gene sequence: CDR1 LNHDA, CDR2 SQIVND (reference sequence). The CDR3 is made up of 17 amino acids. Here the CDR3 reads CASSPGQGAVGNQPQHF. In DNA form, the CDR3 reads TGTGCCAGTAGCCCGGGACAGGGGGCTGTAGGAAATCAGCCCCAGCATTTT.

Only a few counts were recorded for this clone. The chain has TRBV11-2 and TRBJ2-5, with 9 bases aligning to TRBD1. The germline CDR1 and CDR2 sequences are SGHAT and FQNNGV. V lost 8 bases to trimming and J lost 5 bases; unmatched junction nucleotides: 6. The CDR3 spans 13 residues. CDR3 loop: CASGRDRDETQYF. In nucleotides, the CDR3 is TGTGCCAGCGGAAGGGACAGGGACGAGACCCAGTACTTC.

This chain connects TRBV5-1 to TRBJ2-3; 11 bases map to TRBD1. Trimming cost V 3 bases and J 8 bases; bases outside gene matches: 8. This CDR3 has 15 amino acids. Germline CDR1 is SGHRS and CDR2 is YFSETQ. The CDR3 spells CASSSGTGGLGTQYF. CDR3 DNA sequence: TGCGCCAGCAGCTCCGGGACAGGGGGGCTAGGTACGCAGTATTTT.

Only one count was recorded for this clone. The chain joins TRBV19 to TRBJ1-4; 9 nucleotides line up with TRBD1. The V segment lost 4 bases and the J segment 7 bases; nucleotides outside the gene matches: 7. Per germline, CDR1 LNHDA and CDR2 SQIVND (reference sequence). This CDR3 is built from 15 residues. The CDR3 protein is CASSRGQGGGEKLFF. CDR3 nucleotides: TGTGCCAGTAGTAGGGGACAGGGCGGCGGTGAAAAACTGTTTTTT.

The chain joins TRBV7-2 to TRBJ2-2, with a possible D match to TRBD1 (5 bases). Germline lookup yields CDR1 SGHTA and CDR2 FQGNSA. CDR3 length equals 12 residues. V was trimmed by 5 bases and J by 7 bases, leaving 8 bases between them. As DNA, the CDR3 is TGTGCCAGCAGCCAGGGTTACGGGGAGCTGTTTTTT. This codes for CASSQGYGELFF.

The chain is built from TRBV7-9 and TRBJ2-4; no clear D. The CDR3 has 13 residues. The germline gives CDR1 SEHNR, CDR2 FQNEAQ (reference sequence). V shed 5 bases and J shed 6 bases, with 11 bases lying between them. The CDR3 sequence: CASSPRSGNIQYF. The CDR3 DNA is TGTGCCAGCAGCCCCAGATCGGGAAACATTCAGTACTTC. Full variable domain (missing parts from reference TRBV7-9 and TRBJ2-4): DTGVSQNPRHKITKRGQNVTFRCDPISEHNRLYWYRQTLGQGPEFLTYFQNEAQLEKSRLLSDRFSAERPKGSFSTLEIQRTEQGDSAMYLCASSPRSGNIQYFGAGTRLSVL.

The chain employs TRBV7-9 and TRBJ2-3, with TRBD1 identical over 7 bases. Trimming removed 5 bases from V and 3 bases from J; junction bases left unmatched: 5. CDR1 SEHNR and CDR2 FQNEAQ come from the germline V gene (reference sequence). The CDR3 has 14 amino acids. In DNA, the CDR3 is TGTGCCAGCAGCGAACAGGGGTTAACAGATACGCAGTATTTT. This encodes CASSEQGLTDTQYF.

This chain connects TRBV11-2 to TRBJ2-7; D call uncertain. Germline V gene sequence: CDR1 SGHAT, CDR2 FQNNGV. V dropped 4 bases and J dropped 2 bases, with 9 bases sitting between them. The CDR3 extends over 13 amino acids. The CDR3 here is CASSSLPPYEQYF. DNA of the CDR3: TGTGCCAGCAGCTCTCTACCCCCCTACGAGCAGTACTTC.

The chain recombines TRBV6-8 with TRBJ1-1; tentative D call: TRBD1 (6 bases). The CDR3 runs 16 residues. V was shortened by 1 base and J by 4 bases, with 16 bases between the two germline ends. Germline assignment: CDR1 MNHGY and CDR2 SAAAGT. The chain's CDR3 is CASSYYRDTRPTEAFF. CDR3 sequence (DNA): TGTGCCAGCAGTTACTACCGGGACACCCGCCCCACTGAAGCTTTCTTT.

This CDR3 is CASSLASPYEQYF. CDR3 DNA sequence: TGCGCCAGCAGCTTGGCCAGTCCCTACGAGCAGTACTTC. This sequence joins TRBV5-1 and TRBJ2-7; unclear D gene. The V end lost 0 bases, the J end lost 2 bases, and 6 bases lay between the germline ends. CDR3 length: 13 residues. Germline loops: CDR1 SGHRS, CDR2 YFSETQ.

This clone has a handful of counts. The J gene is TRBJ1-3, the V gene TRBV21-1. TRBV21-1 is recorded as a pseudogene. There are 18 residues in the CDR3. The CDR3 reads CASRNPYGLGGSGNTIYF. The CDR3 coding sequence is TGTGCCAGCAGAAACCCCTATGGGTTGGGGGGCTCTGGAAACACCATATATTTT.

J is TRBJ2-1 and V is TRBV24-1, with D possibly TRBD1 on 6 matching bases. CDR3 size: 12 residues. Trimming took off 4 bases at V and 10 bases at J, with 10 bases between the two ends. Germline assignment: CDR1 KGHDR and CDR2 SFDVKD. DNA of the CDR3: TGTGCCACCAGTGAGACCGGGACAGAGCAGTTCTTC. It is translated as CATSETGTEQFF.

This clone was recorded once. The CDR3 DNA reads as TGTGCCAGCAGCTTAGTTGGACAGGGGGAAAGTGGCTACACCTTC. Its protein product is CASSLVGQGESGYTF. The chain combines TRBV7-9 with TRBJ1-2; 10 bases are shared with TRBD1. CDR1 SEHNR and CDR2 FQNEAQ come from the germline V gene (reference sequence). Trimming cost V 1 base and J 7 bases; bases outside gene matches: 6. The CDR3 length is 15 residues. Combining the CDR3 with reference TRBV7-9 and TRBJ1-2 gives the whole variable domain DTGVSQNPRHKITKRGQNVTFRCDPISEHNRLYWYRQTLGQGPEFLTYFQNEAQLEKSRLLSDRFSAERPKGSFSTLEIQRTEQGDSAMYLCASSLVGQGESGYTFGSGTRLTVV.

This clone was counted only a few times. V usage is TRBV7-2 and J usage is TRBJ2-2, with 11 bases identical to TRBD2. The V gene end was trimmed by 5 bases and the J gene end by 2 bases; junction bases not matched to a gene: 7. CDR3 size: 17 residues. Germline V CDR1 and CDR2: SGHTA, FQGNSA. In DNA form, the CDR3 reads TGTGCCAGCAGCCTAACGGGACTAGCGGCTAACACCGGGGAGCTGTTTTTT. Its protein product is CASSLTGLAANTGELFF.

This sequence joins TRBV7-2 and TRBJ2-3; 12 bases fit TRBD2. Germline CDR1 reads SGHTA; CDR2 reads FQGNSA. The CDR3 extends over 16 amino acids. Trimming took 5 bases from V and 0 from J; bases not matched to a gene: 3. CDR3 coding DNA: TGTGCCAGCAGCACAGGGACTAGCGGGAGCACAGATACGCAGTATTTT. It encodes CASSTGTSGSTDTQYF.

The chain combines TRBV24-1 with TRBJ1-2; 9 bases align to TRBD1. Per the germline V gene, CDR1 is KGHDR and CDR2 is SFDVKD. This CDR3 has 14 amino acids. With 3 bases clipped from V and 7 bases from J, the junction kept 5 bases outside the gene matches. The CDR3 loop reads CATSDPGQGFGYTF. CDR3 DNA: TGTGCCACCAGTGATCCGGGACAGGGATTTGGCTACACCTTC.

The sample holds one count of this clone. V and J are TRBV7-9 and TRBJ1-4; a weak D match, TRBD1 (6 bases). The V and J ends lost 1 base and 10 bases respectively, with 19 bases between them. Looked up from germline, CDR1 is SEHNR and CDR2 is FQNEAQ (reference sequence). The CDR3 has 16 amino acids. For the CDR3, the DNA is TGTGCCAGCAGCTTAGGTTCTAGCAGGGGATCTGGAAAACTGTTTTTT. Its protein product is CASSLGSSRGSGKLFF. The entire variable domain, with the rest obtained from reference TRBV7-9 and TRBJ1-4, is as follows: DTGVSQNPRHKITKRGQNVTFRCDPISEHNRLYWYRQTLGQGPEFLTYFQNEAQLEKSRLLSDRFSAERPKGSFSTLEIQRTEQGDSAMYLCASSLGSSRGSGKLFFGSGTQLSVL.

The chain combines TRBV13 with TRBJ1-1; TRBD1 aligns across 7 bases. This CDR3 contains 14 residues. Germline V lookup: CDR1 PRHDT, CDR2 FYEKMQ (reference sequence). The trim removed 2 bases at V and 5 bases at J, leaving 5 bases unmatched. The CDR3 sequence is CASSLKGASTEAFF. CDR3 sequence (DNA): TGTGCCAGCAGCTTAAAGGGGGCGTCAACTGAAGCTTTCTTT.

The V and J genes are TRBV9 and TRBJ2-3, with 10 nucleotides matching TRBD2. V trimming: 3 bases; J trimming: 2 bases; junction bases outside the gene matches: 9. The germline V gene has CDR1 SGDLS and CDR2 YYNGEE. CDR3 length: 17 amino acids. The CDR3 sequence is CASSGASGSWSTDTQYF. CDR3 bases: TGTGCCAGCAGCGGGGCTAGCGGGAGTTGGTCCACAGATACGCAGTATTTT.

The chain uses TRBV11-2 and TRBJ2-5; 13 bases fit TRBD2. Germline V gene lookup returns CDR1 SGHAT and CDR2 FQNNGV. The junction had 1 base not matched to a gene; V was cut back by 4 bases and J by 2 bases. CDR3 length: 15 amino acids. The CDR3 bases are TGTGCCAGCAGCTGGACTAGCGGGGGACAAGAGACCCAGTACTTC. Translated, it gives CASSWTSGGQETQYF.

This chain uses TRBV23-1 with TRBJ1-2; D is uncertain. TRBV23-1 is labeled an ORF, and its function is uncertain. V lost 7 bases, J lost 3 bases, and 15 bases lay in between. This CDR3 spans 14 amino acids. The DNA of the CDR3 is TGCGCCAGCACCCCCCGGGGTTGGGACTATGGCTACACCTTC. Its protein is CASTPRGWDYGYTF.